The sequence of this TCR beta chain was determined in a study of T-cell reconstitution after alpha-beta-depleted transplantation in children. This clonotype was observed a few times. Preparation of the TCRbeta library involved a method that used unique molecular identifiers. Each CDR3 protein gets one entry after TCRdb re-called the PCR reads with MiXCR. This repertoire shows almost 600,000 distinct CDR3 sequences, 25% to 30% found once; its top ten account for under 45%. V was cut by 4 bases and J by 2 bases, with 12 bases left in between. CDR1 is SGHRS, CDR2 YFSETQ, per germline. The CDR3 spans 14 residues.

This receptor was taken from a boy under two years old with Wiskott-Aldrich syndrome, due to receive a stem cell transplant. This rearrangement joins TRBV5-1 to TRBJ2-5; tentatively, D is TRBD1 or TRBD2 (5 bases each). Sample: PBMCs, taken before TCRalphabeta/CD19-depleted stem cell transplant. CDR3 loop: CASSLRDQQETQYF. DNA of the CDR3: TGCGCCAGCAGCCTCCGGGACCAACAAGAGACCCAGTACTTC.